A selection of T cell receptor beta chains follows, all from one sample in a study of cytomegalovirus exposure and HLA in healthy donors. Using immunoSEQ multiplex PCR, the repertoire was profiled, and TCRdb retains in-frame clones only, with some absent. The repertoire holds roughly 70,000 clones, with roughly 65% as singletons. The sample taken for sequencing was PBMCs. The receptors originated from a male donor in good health and CMV-seropositive. The conserved cysteine and the conserved F or W are not part of the CDR3 here.

v_gene	j_gene	CDR3aa
TRBV18	TRBJ2-7	ASSPAGGVSEQY
TRBV7-2	TRBJ2-4	ASSLEGGPAKNIQY
TRBV5-1	TRBJ2-7	ASSLGGSSVYEQY
TRBV28	TRBJ1-2	ASRGGTGNYGYT
TRBV6-6	TRBJ2-7	ASSYERLTYEQY
TRBV30	TRBJ2-7	AWSGHRAQY
TRBV19	TRBJ2-7	ASSTPHSGGADEQY
TRBV19	TRBJ2-3	ASSGASGTDTQY
TRBV5-1	TRBJ2-7	ASSLFGGSEQY
TRBV18	NA	ASSPVSRAAYEQY
TRBV2	TRBJ1-4	ASGHGSTNEKLF
TRBV5-5	TRBJ2-1	ASSSLKQQEQF
TRBV5-6	TRBJ1-1	ASSLGFGGNTEAF
TRBV23-1	TRBJ2-2	ASSLCGRSNTGELF